The 12 T cell receptor beta chains in this list originate from one sample, sequenced in a study of CD8 T cells in Susac syndrome. Reverse transcription used roughly 0.45 to 1 ug RNA and random hexamers. In TCRdb, the immunoSEQ multiplex PCR reads were re-called with MiXCR into one record per CDR3 protein. The top ten clones hold 9.5% to 13% of a sample with thousands of distinct CDR3 sequences, about 69% of them seen once. The markers CD27 and CD45RA, used in staining, defined memory subsets for TEMRA sorting. The specimen sequenced was CD8+ TEMRA cells from PBMCs. This sample's subset: FACS-sorted terminally differentiated effector memory CD8+ T cells re-expressing CD45RA (CD8+ TEMRA). Receptor source: a human donor with Susac syndrome.

The rearrangement uses TRBV5-6 and TRBJ2-1; 9 positions agree with TRBD1. The length of the CDR3 is 15 residues. Trimming removed 0 bases from V and 4 bases from J; junction bases left unmatched: 2. Germline V CDR1 and CDR2: SGHDT, YYEEEE. The DNA of the CDR3 is TGTGCCAGCAGCTTGGGGGACAGGGCGTACAATGAGCAGTTCTTC. Translation gives CASSLGDRAYNEQFF.

The chain couples TRBV12-3 or TRBV12-4 to TRBJ2-1, with D unresolved. This CDR3 spans 14 amino acids. V was trimmed by 1 base and J by 7 bases, leaving 11 bases between them. The CDR3 coding sequence is TGTGCCAGCAGTTTAGGAGCGTCGAGGAATGAGCAGTTCTTC. Translating gives CASSLGASRNEQFF.

This clonotype came up a few times. The chain couples TRBV16 to TRBJ1-2; no clear D gene. The germline V and J ends were trimmed by 0 bases and 8 bases, with 13 bases remaining between them. CDR1 and CDR2 from the germline V gene are KGHSY and FQNENV. The CDR3 sequence is 14 residues long. The CDR3 DNA reads as TGTGCCAGCAGCCAATCAGTATGGCGGAGAGGCTACACCTTC. The encoded protein is CASSQSVWRRGYTF.

A note on this clonotype: With a much larger clone just one base away, this may be a read error. The chain combines TRBV28 with TRBJ2-5; 13 bases map to TRBD2. Germline lookup yields CDR1 MDHEN and CDR2 SYDVKM. The CDR3 contains 17 residues. The DNA for the CDR3 is TGTGCCAGCTGTTTAGTACTAGCGGGAGGGCTGTTAGAGACCCAGTACTTC. It translates to CASCLVLAGGLLETQYF. Full variable domain (rest looked up from reference TRBV28 and TRBJ2-5): DVKVTQSSRYLVKRTGEKVFLECVQDMDHENMFWYRQDPGLGLRLIYFSYDVKMKEKGDIPEGYSVSREKKERFSLILESASTNQTSMYLCASCLVLAGGLLETQYFGPGTRLLVL.

A word on this clonotype: The junction departs from the called germline gene at one end, perhaps through a read error. The V gene is TRBV7-2, the J gene TRBJ2-7; 8 bases line up with TRBD1. Germline V lookup: CDR1 SGHTA, CDR2 FQGNSA. The CDR3 spans 19 residues. The CDR3 protein is CASCLVLGSGGLQAYEQYF. CDR3 nucleotide sequence: TGTGCCAGCTGCTTAGTTTTGGGGTCAGGGGGCCTCCAGGCCTACGAGCAGTACTTC.

This clonotype appeared a few times. The genes are TRBV13 and TRBJ2-5, with 9 bases matching TRBD1. Germline V CDR1 and CDR2: PRHDT, FYEKMQ (reference sequence). The CDR3 totals 15 residues. V was pared by 4 bases and J by 5 bases, with 8 bases of the junction left unmatched. The CDR3 DNA is TGTGCCAGCAGCTCAACCGGACAGGGGTCCGAGACCCAGTACTTC. It yields the protein CASSSTGQGSETQYF.

This clonotype was observed once. The chain links TRBV6-2 or TRBV6-3 to TRBJ1-2, with unresolved D. CDR1 MNHEY and CDR2 SVGEGT come from the germline V gene. CDR3 length: 16 amino acids. V was shortened by 7 bases and J by 4 bases, with 22 bases between the two germline ends. CDR3 amino acids: CASTPTEGLHFYGYTF. DNA of the CDR3: TGTGCCAGCACCCCAACGGAGGGTCTTCACTTCTATGGCTACACCTTC.

This chain links TRBV28 with TRBJ2-5; 7 positions agree with TRBD1. CDR3 length: 15 amino acids. V was clipped by 3 bases and J by 3 bases; unmatched bases: 7. In germline, CDR1 is MDHEN, CDR2 SYDVKM. Here the CDR3 DNA reads TGTGCCAGCAGTTTCACAGGGGATGGAGAAGAGACCCAGTACTTC. Amino acid sequence: CASSFTGDGEETQYF.

The table lists this clonotype with a count of one. This chain connects TRBV7-2 to TRBJ2-7, with D hard to call. The CDR3 loop spans 8 amino acids. V shed 10 bases and J shed 4 bases, with 2 bases lying between them. The germline gives CDR1 SGHTA, CDR2 FQGNSA. The CDR3 coding sequence is TGTGCCAAGTACGAGCAGTACTTC. It specifies CAKYEQYF.

This clonotype has only one observation. The gene calls are TRBV6-2 or TRBV6-3 and TRBJ1-6, with unresolved D. In germline, CDR1 is MNHEY, CDR2 SVGEGT. The length of the CDR3 is 17 residues. Trimming pared 6 bases from V and 1 base from J, leaving 16 bases between. Written as DNA, the CDR3 is TGTGCCAGCAGCCGAGAGAATCCGGGGTCCTATAATTCACCCCTCCACTTT. Its translation is CASSRENPGSYNSPLHF.

A few counts support this clonotype. The rearrangement links TRBV11-1 to TRBJ1-1, with no clear D. This CDR3 spans 15 amino acids. Germline V gene sequence: CDR1 SGHAT, CDR2 FQDESV (reference sequence). V lost 2 bases to trimming and J lost 1 base, with 11 bases between them. This CDR3 is CASSLRAGRNTEAFF. DNA for the CDR3: TGTGCCAGCAGCTTACGGGCTGGACGGAACACTGAAGCTTTCTTT. Looking up the rest from reference TRBV11-1 and TRBJ1-1 gives the full variable domain: EAEVAQSPRYKITEKSQAVAFWCDPISGHATLYWYRQILGQGPELLVQFQDESVVDDSQLPKDRFSAERLKGVDSTLKIQPAELGDSAMYLCASSLRAGRNTEAFFGQGTRLTVV.

This chain joins TRBV4-2 and TRBJ2-7; 11 bases match TRBD2. V shed 0 bases and J 9 bases; nucleotides not matched to a gene: 13. Per germline, CDR1 LGHNA and CDR2 YNFKEQ. The CDR3 has 17 residues. CDR3 amino acids: CASSQESPFSGRAAQYF. The CDR3, as DNA: TGTGCCAGCAGCCAAGAATCCCCCTTTAGCGGGAGGGCCGCGCAGTACTTC.